Listed here are 5 T cell receptor beta chains from one sample, sequenced in a study of blood T cell repertoires in COVID-19. Profiling relied on immunoSEQ multiplex PCR, and the TCRdb table lists in-frame clones only, not all of them. The repertoire has fewer than 500,000 clones, roughly 90% of them found once; the top ten carry approximately 1%. Source material: PBMCs or T cells enriched from blood (not recorded which). The receptors derive from a woman under 40 with acute COVID-19.

The genes are TRBV21-1 and TRBJ1-5; the table's D call TRBD1 went unverified against the DNA. TRBV21-1 is recorded as a pseudogene. The CDR3 runs to 12 residues. CDR3 nucleotide sequence: TGTGCCAGCACCCATAGCAATCAGCCCCAGCATTTT. This translates into CASTHSNQPQHF.

CDR3 protein: CASSQVTNYGYTF. CDR3 DNA: TGTGCCAGCAGCCAAGTAACTAACTATGGCTACACCTTC. This rearrangement joins TRBV3-1 (or the pseudogene TRBV3-2) to TRBJ1-2; D unclear. Germline-derived CDR1 and CDR2 are LGHDT and YNNKEL (reference sequence). The CDR3 totals 13 residues. V was trimmed by 1 base and J by 0 bases, leaving 3 bases between them.

The CDR3 region is CASSDPGHTEAFF. The DNA for the CDR3 is TGCGCCAGCAGTGATCCAGGGCACACTGAAGCTTTCTTT. This chain joins TRBV10-2 and TRBJ1-1, with TRBD1 as a possible D gene (5 bases). V was shortened by 3 bases and J by 3 bases, with 8 bases between the two germline ends. The CDR3 runs 13 residues. Germline V gene sequence: CDR1 WSHSY, CDR2 SAAADI.

This chain's CDR3 is CASSPQGRETQYF. The CDR3 coding sequence is TGTGCCAGCAGCCCACAGGGGAGGGAGACCCAGTACTTC. The genes are TRBV5-6 and TRBJ2-5, with D perhaps matching TRBD1 (7 bases). V was clipped by 4 bases and J by 5 bases, with 12 bases between them. The germline V gene has CDR1 SGHDT and CDR2 YYEEEE. The CDR3 has 13 amino acids.

V usage is TRBV13 and J usage is TRBJ2-7; D might be TRBD1 (5 bases). This CDR3 spans 13 amino acids. Trimming stripped 8 bases from V and 4 bases from J, with 15 bases between. The germline V gene encodes CDR1 PRHDT and CDR2 FYEKMQ (reference sequence). CDR3 sequence: CASRESSGYEQYF. DNA for the CDR3: TGTGCCAGCCGAGAGTCCTCAGGGTACGAGCAGTACTTC.